This T cell receptor (beta chain) derives from a study of blood T cell repertoires in COVID-19. V was trimmed by 5 bases and J by 5 bases, leaving 15 bases between them. CDR1 and CDR2 (germline): SGHAT, FQNNGV. The CDR3 runs 14 residues. TCRdb keeps only in-frame clones here, not all; method: immunoSEQ multiplex PCR. The sample includes some 65,000 clones, around nine tenths of them seen just once. The V and J genes are TRBV11-2 and TRBJ2-5, with D maybe TRBD1 (6 bases). The source is a man aged 55-75 years with acute or convalescent COVID-19. Material: peripheral blood. The CDR3 DNA reads TGTGCCAGCAGCCCCAGGGGTCCATGGGAGACCCAGTACTTC. As protein: CASSPRGPWETQYF.